One and the same sample provided the 15 T cell receptor beta chains below, sequenced in a study of T cells in Graves' hyperthyroidism and ophthalmopathy (dated by TCRdb to about 2019). The library came from multiplex PCR. The sequencer was an Illumina HiSeq 2000. The TCR beta CDR3 regions were amplified from the RNA transcripts. A first-round RT-PCR of the TCR CDR3 used the HTBI primer set with the Qiagen OneStep RT-PCR kit. Starting from the raw public reads, TCRdb applied fastp trimming at Q25, assembled clones with MiXCR and retained in-frame beta chains. CDR3 protein sequences are deduplicated, and each keeps its most common genes and DNA. Counted in this sample were 190,000 or so distinct CDR3 sequences; about a sixth of them appeared once. In total, the top ten clones hold roughly two fifths of the sample. The sequencing input was blood. The receptors stem from a man in his forties with Graves' hyperthyroidism.

This clonotype was observed a few times. This chain links TRBV7-3 with TRBJ2-5, with 11 nucleotides matching TRBD2. This CDR3 spans 14 amino acids. V lost 5 bases and J lost 2; bases outside the gene matches: 1. Per germline, CDR1 SGHTA and CDR2 FQGTGA. CDR3 loop: CASSRLAGQETQYF. The CDR3 nucleotides read TGTGCCAGCAGCCGACTAGCGGGGCAAGAGACCCAGTACTTC.

In its sample, this clonotype was seen many times. The gene calls are TRBV24-1 and TRBJ2-3; TRBD1 is a possible D gene (6 bases). Germline V CDR1 and CDR2: KGHDR, SFDVKD. Between the trimmed V and J ends, which lost 7 bases and 4 bases, there was a span of 11 bases. The CDR3 totals 13 residues. The CDR3 DNA reads TGTGCCACCAGCCGACAGGCCGCAGATACGCAGTATTTT. Its protein product is CATSRQAADTQYF.

This clonotype was seen ten or more times. The J gene is TRBJ2-3, the V gene TRBV10-3; 8 bases agree with TRBD1. The CDR3 spans 16 residues. The germline V gene encodes CDR1 ENHRY and CDR2 SYGVKD. V lost 6 bases to trimming and J lost 1 base; unmatched junction nucleotides: 9. In nucleotides, the CDR3 is TGTGCCATCAGCCCTGGACAGGGAGAAGGCACAGATACGCAGTATTTT. As protein: CAISPGQGEGTDTQYF.

The sample holds many counts of this clonotype. This rearrangement joins TRBV7-9 to TRBJ2-5; 9 bases agree with TRBD1. The CDR3 totals 14 residues. The V gene's germline CDR1 is SEHNR and CDR2 FQNEAQ (reference sequence). The V segment lost 5 bases and the J segment 5 bases; nucleotides outside the gene matches: 6. The chain's CDR3 is CASSPGTGWETQYF. CDR3 bases: TGTGCCAGCAGCCCCGGGACAGGGTGGGAGACCCAGTACTTC. The variable domain in full, with the rest retrieved from reference TRBV7-9 and TRBJ2-5, is DTGVSQNPRHKITKRGQNVTFRCDPISEHNRLYWYRQTLGQGPEFLTYFQNEAQLEKSRLLSDRFSAERPKGSFSTLEIQRTEQGDSAMYLCASSPGTGWETQYFGPGTRLLVL.

With respect to this clonotype: A much larger clone lies a single base off, so this may be a read error. The V call is TRBV12-3 or TRBV12-4, the J call TRBJ2-6; TRBD1 is a possible D gene (6 bases). V lost 6 bases and J lost 0, with 12 bases in between. The CDR3 is 16 amino acids. The CDR3 coding sequence is TGTGCCAGCAGCCGGATAGGGGGCTCTGGGGCCAACGTCCTGACTTTC. Amino acids: CASSRIGGSGANVLTF.

This clonotype was counted ten times or more. The chain uses TRBV12-5 and TRBJ2-5, with no clear D. Trimming shortened V by 7 bases and J by 5 bases, and 11 bases separated the two germline ends. This CDR3 spans 12 amino acids. Germline V gene lookup returns CDR1 LGHNT and CDR2 FRNRAP. In DNA form, the CDR3 reads TGTGCTAGTGCCCTGTCCCGTGAGACCCAGTACTTC. Translated, it gives CASALSRETQYF.

This clonotype was found many times. The V gene is TRBV20-1, the J gene TRBJ2-1; the match to TRBD1 covers 8 bases. CDR1 DFQATT and CDR2 SNEGSKA come from the germline V gene (reference sequence). The CDR3 covers 15 residues. J was trimmed by 3 bases and V by 6 bases; bases with no gene match: 10. The chain's CDR3 is CSAPSSDRDYNEQFF. Written as DNA, the CDR3 is TGCAGTGCCCCAAGTTCGGACAGGGACTACAATGAGCAGTTCTTC.

At least ten counts were recorded for this clonotype. In nucleotides, the CDR3 is TGTGCCAGCTCACCAAGTAGCACCCCGCAGTTCTTC. It translates to CASSPSSTPQFF. This chain connects TRBV18 to TRBJ2-1; D unclear. CDR1 and CDR2 from the germline V gene are KGHSH and LQKENI. The CDR3 runs 12 residues. V lost 2 bases to trimming and J lost 12 bases, with 11 bases between them.

The table lists this clonotype with many counts. The chain employs TRBV2 and TRBJ1-1; D is perhaps TRBD1 (5 bases). Germline V gene data show CDR1 as SNHLY and CDR2 as FYNNEI. The V and J ends lost 3 bases and 3 bases respectively, with 17 bases between them. The CDR3 is made up of 16 amino acids. This CDR3 is CASSDPPSLGDTEAFF. CDR3 nucleotide sequence: TGTGCCAGCAGTGATCCCCCTTCCCTAGGGGACACTGAAGCTTTCTTT.

This clonotype was observed at least ten times. The chain carries TRBV2 and TRBJ2-2; 15 bases align to TRBD2. The length of the CDR3 is 16 residues. In germline, CDR1 is SNHLY, CDR2 FYNNEI. J lost 7 bases, V lost 6 bases, and 6 bases had no gene match. This CDR3 is CASSFGLAGGIGELFF. CDR3 in DNA: TGTGCCAGCAGCTTCGGACTAGCGGGGGGGATCGGGGAGCTGTTTTTT.

This clonotype was counted many times. The chain has TRBV24-1 and TRBJ1-5; TRBD1 aligns across 9 bases. The V gene's germline CDR1 is KGHDR and CDR2 SFDVKD. The J segment lost 0 bases and the V segment lost 2 bases, leaving 16 bases of the junction unmatched. This CDR3 is 21 amino acids long. The CDR3 protein is CATSDCLLRDRDSYSNQPQHF. DNA of the CDR3: TGTGCCACCAGTGATTGTTTACTTAGGGACAGGGACAGCTATAGCAATCAGCCCCAGCATTTT.

The chain employs TRBV7-9 and TRBJ1-2; no definite D call. Germline CDR1 and CDR2: SEHNR and FQNEAQ (reference sequence). The CDR3 runs 12 residues. V lost 5 bases and J 8 bases, leaving 12 bases between the germline ends. The CDR3 loop is CASSPPGEGYTF. The CDR3 DNA reads as TGTGCCAGCAGCCCCCCCGGCGAAGGCTACACCTTC.

This clonotype was observed many times. V is TRBV30 and J is TRBJ1-1; D is unresolved. V was trimmed by 2 bases and J by 1 base, leaving 8 bases between them. Germline V lookup: CDR1 GTSNPN, CDR2 SVGIG (reference sequence). The length of the CDR3 is 13 residues. CDR3: CAWSTLGNTEAFF. For the CDR3, the DNA is TGTGCCTGGAGTACCCTGGGGAACACTGAAGCTTTCTTT.

This clonotype has only one observation. With a much larger clone just one base away, this may be a read error. This chain uses TRBV2 with TRBJ1-6; no reliable D call. The CDR3 runs 13 residues. The germline V gene encodes CDR1 SNHLY and CDR2 FYNNEI. The CDR3 protein is CASSERQNWSLRF. Written as DNA, the CDR3 is TGTGCCAGCAGTGAACGACAAAACTGGTCCCTCCGCTTT.

This clonotype has ten or more counts. The chain uses TRBV20-1 and TRBJ2-3; 8 bases match TRBD2. J was trimmed by 2 bases and V by 8 bases; bases with no gene match: 12. CDR1 is DFQATT, CDR2 SNEGSKA, per germline (reference sequence). The CDR3 spans 15 residues. CDR3 DNA: TGCAGTACTACAGACGGGGGGGGACCCACAGATACGCAGTATTTT. Translated, it gives CSTTDGGGPTDTQYF.